A single sample gave rise to the 28 T cell receptor beta chains below, sequenced in a study of cytomegalovirus exposure and HLA in healthy donors. The PCR made use of 60 Vbeta and 13 Jbeta primers. Sequencing was performed with immunoSEQ multiplex PCR; in TCRdb, only in-frame clones are kept and a portion is missing. The sample shows some 62,000 clones, 80% to 90% of them seen only once. Sequencing used PBMCs. Receptor source: a man between 18 and 29 years old in good health and CMV-seronegative.

V usage is TRBV19 and J usage is TRBJ1-1; D remains ambiguous. V gave up 6 bases and J gave up 3 bases, with 17 bases separating them. Per germline, CDR1 LNHDA and CDR2 SQIVND (reference sequence). This CDR3 spans 15 amino acids. As DNA, the CDR3 is TGTGCCAGTAGGCCGAGGAGGGAACTGGACACTGAAGCTTTCTTT. This sequence encodes CASRPRRELDTEAFF.

The CDR3 spells CASSESSGSGGYTF. As DNA, the CDR3 is TGCGCCAGCAGTGAGTCGAGCGGATCTGGCGGCTACACCTTC. The rearrangement links TRBV10-2 to TRBJ1-2; the D is unclear. CDR1 is WSHSY, CDR2 SAAADI, per germline. The V gene lost 0 bases and the J gene lost 8 bases, with 13 bases spanning the gap. CDR3 length: 14 residues.

The V call is TRBV27, the J call TRBJ2-2, with TRBD1 matching 7 bases. The CDR3 has 14 amino acids. The germline V gene encodes CDR1 MNHEY and CDR2 SMNVEV (reference sequence). The V gene end was trimmed by 5 bases and the J gene end by 5 bases; junction bases not matched to a gene: 5. The CDR3 sequence: CASSAYRGTGELFF. Here the CDR3 DNA reads TGTGCCAGCAGTGCCTACAGGGGTACCGGGGAGCTGTTTTTT.

V is TRBV28 and J is TRBJ1-5; D gene unclear. The germline CDR1 and CDR2 sequences are MDHEN and SYDVKM. The length of the CDR3 is 12 residues. V gave up 3 bases and J gave up 15 bases, with 15 bases separating them. This CDR3 is CASSFGSEPLHF. In DNA form, the CDR3 reads TGTGCCAGCAGTTTTGGTTCCGAGCCTCTGCATTTT.

V gene TRBV6-5 combines with J gene TRBJ2-7; D is ambiguous. V lost 2 bases, J lost 4 bases, and 15 bases lay in between. CDR1 is MNHEY, CDR2 SVGAGI, per germline. The CDR3 is 15 residues long. The DNA for the CDR3 is TGTGCCAGCAGTTACATTGTGGGTCAGGCGTACGAGCAGTACTTC. As protein: CASSYIVGQAYEQYF.

In this sample, this clone turned up a few times. CDR3 in amino acids: CASSSTTLDNEQYF. CDR3 DNA sequence: TGTGCCAGCAGCTCCACTACCCTGGACAACGAGCAGTACTTC. The chain joins TRBV5-5 to TRBJ2-7; tentative D call: TRBD1 (5 bases). The CDR3 sequence is 14 residues long. V gave up 3 bases and J gave up 5 bases, with 15 bases separating them. Germline CDR1 and CDR2: SGHKS and YYEKEE (reference sequence).

The gene calls are TRBV11-3 and TRBJ2-5; D ambiguous. This CDR3 is 15 amino acids long. Trimming removed 6 bases from V and 5 bases from J, with 19 bases in between. Looked up from germline, CDR1 is SGHNT and CDR2 is YENEEA. CDR3 nucleotide sequence: TGTGCCAGCAGTCCAACCCCCCGGAGTGGCGAGACCCAGTACTTC. Encoded protein: CASSPTPRSGETQYF.

The V and J genes are TRBV9 and TRBJ2-7, with D possibly TRBD1 on 6 matching bases. This CDR3 is built from 15 residues. Trimming stripped 0 bases from V and 3 bases from J, with 13 bases between. CDR1 is SGDLS and CDR2 is YYNGEE in the germline V gene. The CDR3 is CASSVEVGGDYEQYF. CDR3 DNA sequence: TGTGCCAGCAGCGTAGAAGTAGGGGGTGACTACGAGCAGTACTTC.

The rearrangement links TRBV7-3 to TRBJ1-3; 7 bases line up with TRBD1. V was clipped by 3 bases and J by 4 bases; unmatched bases: 3. This CDR3 spans 14 amino acids. CDR1 is SGHTA and CDR2 is FQGTGA in the germline V gene. The CDR3 is CASSFSGQGNTIYF. Here the CDR3 DNA reads TGTGCCAGCAGCTTTTCGGGACAGGGAAACACCATATATTTT.

This chain joins TRBV14 and TRBJ2-7; the match to TRBD1 covers 7 bases. V lost 0 bases to trimming and J lost 4 bases; unmatched junction nucleotides: 3. The CDR3 runs to 14 residues. Looked up from germline, CDR1 is SGHDN and CDR2 is FVKESK. In nucleotides, the CDR3 is TGTGCCAGCAGCCAAGACTACAGGGGTTACGAGCAGTACTTC. It yields the protein CASSQDYRGYEQYF.

Note on this clone: This same CDR3 is encoded by further DNA sequences in the sample. The chain combines TRBV29-1 with TRBJ1-4; 8 nucleotides match TRBD1. V was clipped by 6 bases and J by 3 bases; unmatched bases: 9. Germline CDR1 and CDR2: SQVTM and ANQGSEA. This CDR3 comprises 15 residues. This chain's CDR3 is CSVGDRFLANEKLFF. The CDR3 nucleotides are TGCAGCGTGGGGGACAGGTTTCTGGCTAATGAAAAACTGTTTTTT.

This clone has just a few counts. The gene calls are TRBV4-1 and TRBJ2-7; tentatively, D is TRBD2 (6 bases). V was trimmed by 1 base and J by 4 bases, leaving 17 bases between them. The CDR3 is made up of 16 amino acids. Looked up from germline, CDR1 is MGHRA and CDR2 is YSYEKL. CDR3 nucleotide sequence: TGCGCCAGCAGCCAAGTTGTGCGGGGTCTTTTGTACGAGCAGTACTTC. Translated: CASSQVVRGLLYEQYF.

The rearrangement links TRBV7-3 to TRBJ2-2; maybe TRBD1 (6 bases). The CDR3 is 13 residues long. CDR1 SGHTA and CDR2 FQGTGA come from the germline V gene. Deletions cut 5 bases from V and 6 bases from J, with 10 bases between. The CDR3 DNA reads TGTGCCAGCAGCACCACAGGGTCCGGGGAGCTGTTTTTT. Protein product: CASSTTGSGELFF.

This chain uses TRBV6-6 with TRBJ2-3; D call uncertain. The ends were cut back, 3 bases at V and 6 bases at J, with 4 bases in the middle. Germline V gene sequence: CDR1 MNHNY, CDR2 SVGAGI (reference sequence). This CDR3 has 11 amino acids. The CDR3 DNA follows: TGTGCCAGCAGTTATGAGGATACGCAGTATTTT. It codes for CASSYEDTQYF.

CDR3 nucleotides: TGTGCCAGCAGTCAAGGACAGGGGAGGAATGAAAAACTGTTTTTT. This sequence encodes CASSQGQGRNEKLFF. V usage is TRBV2 and J usage is TRBJ1-4; 9 bases match TRBD1. The V segment lost 5 bases and the J segment 5 bases; nucleotides outside the gene matches: 6. Germline lookup yields CDR1 SNHLY and CDR2 FYNNEI. CDR3 size: 15 residues.

The chain combines TRBV2 with TRBJ1-1; the D is unclear. Looked up from germline, CDR1 is SNHLY and CDR2 is FYNNEI. Trimming cost V 5 bases and J 1 base, with 8 bases left between them. There are 13 residues in the CDR3. The CDR3 spells CASSLDGNTEAFF. CDR3 bases: TGTGCCAGCAGTCTAGACGGGAACACTGAAGCTTTCTTT. Drawing the rest from reference TRBV2 and TRBJ1-1, the complete variable domain is EPEVTQTPSHQVTQMGQEVILRCVPISNHLYFYWYRQILGQKVEFLVSFYNNEISEKSEIFDDQFSVERPDGSNFTLKIRSTKLEDSAMYFCASSLDGNTEAFFGQGTRLTVV.

This chain connects TRBV6-4 to TRBJ1-2; D unresolved. V was trimmed by 4 bases and J by 2 bases, leaving 8 bases between them. CDR3 length: 13 amino acids. CDR1 and CDR2 (germline): MRHNA, SNTAGT. The CDR3 DNA is TGTGCCAGCAGTGTAACACAGAACTATGGCTACACCTTC. Protein: CASSVTQNYGYTF.

The chain carries TRBV4-1 and TRBJ1-5, with a tentative D call TRBD1 (5 bases). This CDR3 comprises 15 residues. Trimming took 4 bases from V and 6 from J, leaving 16 bases between them. Germline CDR1 reads MGHRA; CDR2 reads YSYEKL. The CDR3 sequence: CASSLGQGPGQPQHF. CDR3 in DNA: TGCGCCAGCAGCCTCGGCCAGGGTCCGGGTCAGCCCCAGCATTTT.

This clone was counted once. This chain connects TRBV7-6 to TRBJ2-7; 7 positions match TRBD1. The CDR3 is 13 amino acids. V lost 5 bases and J lost 2; bases outside the gene matches: 3. CDR1 is SGHVS and CDR2 is FNYEAQ in the germline V gene. The CDR3 coding sequence is TGTGCCAGCAGCCACAGGGGCGCCTACGAGCAGTACTTC. Protein sequence: CASSHRGAYEQYF. Full variable domain (rest looked up from reference TRBV7-6 and TRBJ2-7): GAGVSQSPRYKVTKRGQDVALRCDPISGHVSLYWYRQALGQGPEFLTYFNYEAQQDKSGLPNDRFSAERPEGSISTLTIQRTEQRDSAMYRCASSHRGAYEQYFGPGTRLTVT.

The chain joins TRBV10-3 to TRBJ2-3, with 13 bases matching TRBD2. The trim removed 2 bases at V and 4 bases at J, leaving 12 bases unmatched. The V gene's germline CDR1 is ENHRY and CDR2 SYGVKD. This CDR3 region has 19 residues. CDR3 nucleotide sequence: TGTGCCATCAGTGAGGGTGAACTAGCGGGGGGGCCGTTTCCAGATACGCAGTATTTT. This sequence encodes CAISEGELAGGPFPDTQYF.

A note on this clone: One junction end does not reproduce the germline sequence, and a read error may be involved. This chain connects TRBV7-7 to TRBJ2-5, with D possibly TRBD2 on 5 matching bases. The CDR3 has 13 amino acids. Germline CDR1 and CDR2: SSHAT and FNYEAQ (reference sequence). CDR3 coding DNA: TGTGCTAGCAGCTTAGCGCTTCGGGAGACCCAGTACTTC. Amino acid sequence: CASSLALRETQYF.

This clone occurred once. This rearrangement joins TRBV25-1 to TRBJ1-1; no firm D call. The CDR3 loop spans 11 amino acids. Trimming removed 6 bases at V and 2 bases at J, with 4 bases between. Germline V gene sequence: CDR1 MGHDK, CDR2 SYGVNS. The CDR3 region is CASRRNTEAFF. CDR3 nucleotides: TGTGCCAGCAGGCGAAACACTGAAGCTTTCTTT.

J is TRBJ1-6 and V is TRBV6-4; no firm D call. Germline V gives CDR1 MRHNA, CDR2 SNTAGT. With 4 bases removed from V and 6 bases from J, the gap between germline ends came to 7 bases. There are 13 residues in the CDR3. The CDR3 sequence: CASSVSVNSPLHF. The CDR3 region has the DNA TGTGCCAGCAGTGTGTCGGTTAATTCACCCCTCCACTTT.

This clone appeared a few times. J is TRBJ1-4 and V is TRBV6-5; 9 bases match TRBD1. The CDR3 is 14 residues long. V dropped 5 bases and J dropped 5; count of bases not matched to a gene: 3. Germline-derived CDR1 and CDR2 are MNHEY and SVGAGI. The CDR3 DNA reads TGTGCCAGCAGTCGGGACAGGGTAAATGAAAAACTGTTTTTT. Protein product: CASSRDRVNEKLFF.

This chain uses TRBV6-5 with TRBJ2-5, with TRBD2 matching 11 bases. The length of the CDR3 is 15 residues. Unmatched junction bases numbered 3, after V lost 4 bases and J lost 2 bases. Per the germline V gene, CDR1 is MNHEY and CDR2 is SVGAGI. The CDR3 sequence: CASSLAGGPQETQYF. The CDR3 DNA reads as TGTGCCAGCAGTTTAGCGGGGGGGCCTCAAGAGACCCAGTACTTC.

This sequence joins TRBV29-1 and TRBJ1-3; D ambiguous. V lost 7 bases, J lost 3 bases, and 16 bases lay in between. CDR1 and CDR2 from the germline V gene are SQVTM and ANQGSEA. The CDR3 spans 14 residues. The CDR3: CSAFDSDFGNTIYF. For the CDR3, the DNA is TGCAGCGCTTTCGACTCGGACTTTGGAAACACCATATATTTT.

J is TRBJ2-3 and V is TRBV6-5; D might be TRBD1 (6 bases). Germline CDR1 is MNHEY and CDR2 is SVGAGI. Trimming took off 6 bases at V and 3 bases at J, with 16 bases between the two ends. The CDR3 length is 15 residues. The CDR3: CASSLQGARTDTQYF. CDR3 coding DNA: TGTGCCAGCAGCCTACAGGGCGCTCGGACAGATACGCAGTATTTT.

The chain has TRBV4-1 and TRBJ2-5; 14 positions match TRBD2. The CDR3 totals 18 residues. Germline trimming cut 3 bases from V and 5 bases from J; bases unmatched to any gene: 11. Germline V CDR1 and CDR2: MGHRA, YSYEKL. CDR3: CASSQGTTSGGAMETQYF. In DNA, the CDR3 is TGCGCCAGCAGCCAGGGAACGACTAGCGGGGGGGCGATGGAGACCCAGTACTTC.